This T cell receptor beta chain is drawn from a study of human T cells and chemical hapten exposure listed by TCRdb under 2021. Regarding the complete study: For sensitization, 2% DPC in acetone was applied to a 2 cm by 2 cm area of upper inner arm skin. Throughout the study period of around 24 weeks, patients also received therapeutic DPC doses to the scalp every week. Patch testing on the upper back used Finn chambers containing 0.01% DPC, with scoring done after 6 days according to International Contact Dermatitis Research Group standards. The mostly female patient cohort included alopecia areata with under or over 50% scalp involvement, alopecia totalis and alopecia universalis. Libraries were combined into a pool for sequencing, and differences in TCR yield between samples came mainly from small differences in library volumes within the pool. The study tracked peripheral blood TCR repertoire changes in vivo during primary and secondary sensitization to the hapten diphenylcyclopropenone (DPC) in alopecia patients. Blood samples were taken from patients before sensitization (week 0) and then at 2, 6 and about 24 weeks after DPC sensitization. For TCR sequencing, blood came from 25 to 35 alopecia patients at anywhere from one to four time points (pre-sensitization, 2, 6 and 24 weeks). The investigation overall reported the following: Compared with pre-sensitization or healthy control sets, expanded TCRs formed significantly more large CDR3 similarity clusters, which is consistent with antigen-driven responses. The number of PT1 expanded TCRs positively correlated with patch test score, significant at thresholds 8, 16 and 32 but not 4. After repeated subsampling, the strength of the expansion versus patch-test correlation and the threshold at which it became significant changed. DPC sensitization did not change the number of TCRs with a frequency above 1 in 1000, and there was no evidence of changes in global repertoire structure. Because all patients had alopecia, a presumed autoimmune disease, the immune response of the patients might differ from that of healthy individuals.

The library was generated by RACE. The sequencer listed for this sample is NextSeq 500. During library preparation, unique molecular identifiers were attached to individual cDNA molecules so that TCRs could be counted quantitatively and reproducibly. Each blood RNA sample was used to sequence both TCR alpha and TCR beta chains. Per the original workflow: A median of around 96,000 TCRs per sample was observed, with a range of about 20,000 to 700,000. V, J and CDR3 annotation of the TCR reads was carried out using the Decombinator software suite. Every sample was subsampled to the same number of TCRs (28,000) for the PS versus PT1 abundance plots. TCRs were defined as expanded if absent before sensitization and observed at least eight times at the 2-week time point. TCRdb cleaned the public reads at Q25 with fastp, built clones with MiXCR and kept in-frame beta chains. Every distinct CDR3 protein forms one entry, paired with its most common genes and DNA. The V and J calls reflect TCRdb's pipeline rather than the authors' work. The sample data list approximately 95,000 distinct CDR3 sequences, and over 9.5% of these were observed just once. The ten top clones hold around 3% of the sample.

Read against the paper, the sample's time point label means: patch test 2, 6 weeks after DPC sensitization. The sample's treatment or condition label, decoded: therapeutic diphenylcyclopropenone sensitization with weekly scalp DPC. Blood at each patch-test visit was drawn before the patch test was applied. To be eligible, patients had to be aged 18 to 70, diagnosed with alopecia and judged suitable for DPC therapy, while pregnant patients were excluded. Total RNA was isolated from unfractionated whole blood collected in Tempus Blood RNA tubes. This clonotype was counted between two and nine times. Its antigen is still unknown. No base quality values were provided; no much bigger clone lies one nucleotide off. Cut back by 6 bases and 0 bases, the V and J ends lie 8 bases apart. The cysteine opens and the phenylalanine closes a CDR3 of 13 amino acids. Solely the CDR3 DNA is kept, with 39 bases framed from the first base. As encoded in the germline V gene, CDR1 is LGHNA while CDR2 is YNFKEQ.

The sequence links TRBV4-2 to TRBJ1-1, with the D gene uncertain. Sequenced material: whole blood, taken in connection with sensitization to the hapten diphenylcyclopropenone (DPC). This TCR came from a woman aged 40-49 years with alopecia areata. Some clones in this sample may be carry-over from other donors' samples. The DNA reads TGTGCCAGCAGGGTTTCGATGAACACTGAAGCTTTCTTT. Translated, it gives CASRVSMNTEAFF.